This TCR beta chain was documented in a study of cytomegalovirus exposure and HLA in healthy donors. In the PCR, 60 Vbeta and 13 Jbeta primers were used. TCRdb's table, derived via immunoSEQ multiplex PCR, lists solely in-frame clones and lacks some. The sample contains about 89,000 clones, about 85% of which appear only once. This clone appeared a few times. With 7 bases clipped from V and 3 bases from J, the junction kept 4 bases outside the gene matches. CDR1 and CDR2 (germline): SNHLY, FYNNEI. This CDR3 contains 13 residues. The sequence derives from a man in his forties in good health and CMV-seropositive. The V call is TRBV2, the J call TRBJ2-7; 9 nucleotides align to TRBD2. Input material: PBMCs. Here the CDR3 DNA reads TGTGCCAGCATATCAGCGGGGGGCTACGAGCAGTACTTC. Translation: CASISAGGYEQYF. The full variable domain, in which reference TRBV2 and TRBJ2-7 provide the parts outside the CDR3, is EPEVTQTPSHQVTQMGQEVILRCVPISNHLYFYWYRQILGQKVEFLVSFYNNEISEKSEIFDDQFSVERPDGSNFTLKIRSTKLEDSAMYFCASISAGGYEQYFGPGTRLTVT.